This T cell receptor beta chain comes out of a study of regulatory T cells in long-lasting Graves disease (dated by TCRdb to 2020 to 2022). With respect to the entire study: Persistent Graves' disease was defined as antithyroid drug treatment for over 5 years with persistently positive TSH receptor autoantibodies. Patients with persistent Graves' disease were compared with patients with newly diagnosed Graves' disease using TCR sequencing and RNA sequencing of peripheral blood. The study took place in China and was registered as a clinical trial. A total of about 33 samples were covered by TCR sequencing, comprising some 13 persistent and around 20 newly diagnosed Graves' disease patients. On average, persistent Graves' disease patients in the clinical cohort had been on antithyroid drugs for approximately ten years.

Measured from the cysteine to the phenylalanine, the CDR3 is 14 residues long. Just CDR3 DNA is preserved here, 42 bases in frame from base 1. CDR1 and CDR2 are drawn from the germline V gene (reference sequence): MNHEY, SMNVEV. Between the V and J ends, shortened by 3 bases and 3 bases respectively, the junction contains 11 bases. This clonotype has at least ten counts. This receptor's antigen is unknown. Base qualities are not at hand, and no much larger clone is one base apart. Receptor libraries were prepared by multiplex PCR. Sequencer: Illumina HiSeq 4000. TCR beta libraries were built with iRepertoire HTBI primers and Arm-PCR amplification of CDR3 regions. Before sequencing, the PCR products underwent gel purification. The paper's data handling went like this. Across samples, approximately 68 TRBV and 13 to 15 TRBJ segments were identified and used for gene usage analysis of CDR3 amino acid clonotypes. COPE and FqMerger were used to merge filtered high-quality paired reads into contigs. BLAST was used to align contigs to the IMGT TRBV, TRBD and TRBJ reference genes, and CDR3 was defined following IMGT. Clonotypes above 0.1% frequency were classified as highly expanded clones. Shannon entropy was used to measure repertoire diversity, and the Gini coefficient was used to measure V-J evenness. Clonotypes shared by more than one individual were considered public. TCRdb reprocessing: public reads trimmed at Q25 with fastp, clones called with MiXCR, in-frame beta chains kept. Each CDR3 protein gets just one entry, which takes the most common genes and DNA from the rows behind it. The V and J calls follow TCRdb's processing rather than the paper's. The sample profile shows hundreds of thousands of distinct CDR3 sequences; 20% to 25% of them were found once. More than 6% of the sample rests with the top ten.

Results and caveats for the whole study, not just this receptor: Only the TCR beta chain was sequenced and analyzed. As a limitation, the authors acknowledged that the small sample size may reduce accuracy. Lower TCR Shannon entropy and fewer highly expanded clones were observed in persistent Graves' disease patients than in newly diagnosed patients, which suggested clonal expansion. Persistent patients shared more public clonotypes among themselves (approximately 2,500) than newly diagnosed patients did (about 970). Preferential use of TRBV28, TRBJ1-2 and TRBJ2-5 was observed in persistent disease, whereas TRBV20-1 and TRBJ2-1 were favored in newly diagnosed disease. Only peripheral blood was studied, because thyroid tissue, the primary lesion, was inaccessible.

Read against the paper, the sample's time point label means: persistent/refractory GD, antithyroid drugs over 5 years with positive TRAb. For both TCR sequencing and RNA sequencing, RNA was extracted from PBMCs using TRIzol. The diagnosis of Graves' disease was made according to American Thyroid Association guidelines. Recruitment of patients was carried out at an endocrinology department in Xi'an, China. From each patient, about 9.7 milliliters of peripheral blood was collected into an EDTA anticoagulant tube. PBMCs were isolated by Ficoll Paque Plus density gradient separation without further T cell sorting. An Agilent 2100 Bioanalyzer and agarose gel were used to assess RNA quality, and a NanoDrop 2000 was used to measure RNA concentration.

The chain was built from TRBV27 and TRBJ1-1, with TRBD1 tentatively as D gene (5 bases match). This sequence originates from a female donor with Graves disease. The sequencing used peripheral blood mononuclear cells (PBMCs), collected when the disease was refractory, from a patient treated with antithyroid drugs. The CDR3 region reads CASSFIGGDTEAFF. At the DNA level, the sequence is TGTGCCAGCAGTTTTATTGGGGGGGACACTGAAGCTTTCTTT.